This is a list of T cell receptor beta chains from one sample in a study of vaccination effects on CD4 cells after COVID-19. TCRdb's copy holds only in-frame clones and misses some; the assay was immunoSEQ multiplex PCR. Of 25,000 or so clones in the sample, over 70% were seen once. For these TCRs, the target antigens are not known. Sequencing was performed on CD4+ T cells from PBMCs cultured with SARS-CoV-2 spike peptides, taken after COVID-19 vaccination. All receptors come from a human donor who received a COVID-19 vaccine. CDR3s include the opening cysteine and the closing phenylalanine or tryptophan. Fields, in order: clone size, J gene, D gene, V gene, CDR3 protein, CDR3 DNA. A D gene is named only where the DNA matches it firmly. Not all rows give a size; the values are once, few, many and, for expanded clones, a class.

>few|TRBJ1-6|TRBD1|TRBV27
CASSSSRDSSPLHF
TGTGCCAGCAGTTCCTCCCGGGACAGCTCACCCCTCCACTTT
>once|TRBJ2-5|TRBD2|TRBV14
CASSQDRSGEETQYF
TGTGCCAGCAGCCAAGACCGAAGCGGGGAAGAGACCCAGTACTTC
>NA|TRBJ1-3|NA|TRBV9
CASSSQLGSGNTIYF
TGTGCCAGCAGCTCCCAATTGGGCTCTGGAAACACCATATATTTT
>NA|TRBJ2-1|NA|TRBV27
CASSMLQGKDEQFF
TGTGCCAGCAGTATGCTACAGGGTAAGGATGAGCAGTTCTTC
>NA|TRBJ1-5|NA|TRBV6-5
CASRQGLGNQPQHF
TGTGCCAGCAGGCAGGGACTTGGCAATCAGCCCCAGCATTTT
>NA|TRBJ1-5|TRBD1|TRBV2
CASSLHRGQGVQPQHF
TGTGCCAGCAGCCTCCACAGGGGGCAGGGAGTTCAGCCCCAGCATTTT
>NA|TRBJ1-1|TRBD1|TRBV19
CASSYDRGMDAFF
TGTGCCAGTAGTTACGACAGGGGGATGGATGCTTTCTTT
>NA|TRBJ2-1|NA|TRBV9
CASSVAVYNEQFF
TGTGCCAGCAGCGTAGCGGTTTACAATGAGCAGTTCTTC
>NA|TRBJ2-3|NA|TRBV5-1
CASSGQQARDTQYF
TGCGCCAGCAGCGGGCAACAGGCGAGAGATACGCAGTATTTT
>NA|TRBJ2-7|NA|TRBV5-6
CASSLGRSYEQYF
TGTGCCAGCAGCTTGGGCAGATCCTACGAGCAGTACTTC
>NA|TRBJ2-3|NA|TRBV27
CASSLSVRGETETQYF
TGTGCCAGCAGTTTATCGGTTCGGGGTGAGACGGAAACGCAGTATTTT
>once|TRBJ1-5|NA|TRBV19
CASRHTSQSGDSNQPQHF
TGTGCCAGTAGGCATACGTCGCAATCGGGAGATAGCAATCAGCCCCAGCATTTT
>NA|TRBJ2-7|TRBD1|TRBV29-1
CSVIRDSDYEQYF
TGCAGCGTCATTAGGGACAGCGACTACGAGCAGTACTTC
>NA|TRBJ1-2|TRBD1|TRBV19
CASSQQGQANYGYTF
TGTGCCAGTAGCCAGCAGGGACAGGCTAACTATGGCTACACCTTC
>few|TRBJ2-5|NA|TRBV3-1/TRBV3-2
CASSQMRGVGETQYF
TGTGCCAGCAGCCAAATGAGAGGGGTAGGAGAGACCCAGTACTTC
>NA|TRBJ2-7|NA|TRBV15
CATSRERGPYEQYF
TGTGCCACCAGCAGAGAAAGGGGACCTTACGAGCAGTACTTC
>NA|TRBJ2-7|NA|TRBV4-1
CASSQPGQGSEQYF
TGCGCCAGCAGCCAACCGGGACAAGGGTCCGAGCAGTACTTC
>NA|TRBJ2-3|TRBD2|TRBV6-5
CASKPTSGSLHTQYF
TGTGCCAGCAAACCGACTAGCGGGAGTTTGCATACGCAGTATTTT
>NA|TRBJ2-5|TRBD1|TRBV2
CASSVLTGGRETQYF
TGTGCCAGCAGTGTATTGACAGGGGGTAGGGAGACCCAGTACTTC
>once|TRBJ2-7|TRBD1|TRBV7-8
CASSMKRTGREQYF
TGTGCCAGCAGCATGAAGCGGACAGGGCGGGAGCAGTACTTC
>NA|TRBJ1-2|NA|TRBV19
CASSLYREMGYGYTF
TGTGCCAGTAGCTTATACAGGGAAATGGGCTATGGCTACACCTTC
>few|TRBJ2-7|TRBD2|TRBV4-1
CASSQGGLASEQYF
TGCGCCAGCAGCCAAGGGGGACTAGCTTCCGAGCAGTACTTC